The 23 T cell receptor beta chains presented below share a single source sample, sequenced in a study of beta chain features in type 1 diabetes. What was sequenced were expressed TCRB transcripts, since all of the isolated RNA had been reverse transcribed. Measured with immunoSEQ multiplex PCR; TCRdb has only the in-frame clones, and not every one. The sample yields some 500,000 clones, 9.5% to 12% seen once. Material for sequencing was naive CD4+ T cells from blood. The receptors shown here come from a woman aged 18-29 years in good health.

A few counts support this clone. The chain carries TRBV28 and TRBJ2-5; D possibly uses TRBD1 or TRBD2 (5 bases each). CDR3 length equals 14 residues. V lost 3 bases to trimming and J lost 2 bases, with 10 bases between them. Germline V CDR1 and CDR2: MDHEN, SYDVKM. In DNA, the CDR3 is TGTGCCAGCAGTTTGGGGGACCTTCAAGAGACCCAGTACTTC. Its translation is CASSLGDLQETQYF. Full variable domain (outside the CDR3, taken from reference TRBV28 and TRBJ2-5): DVKVTQSSRYLVKRTGEKVFLECVQDMDHENMFWYRQDPGLGLRLIYFSYDVKMKEKGDIPEGYSVSREKKERFSLILESASTNQTSMYLCASSLGDLQETQYFGPGTRLLVL.

This clone was seen more than once but under ten times. The chain recombines TRBV5-5 with TRBJ2-1; 8 nucleotides align to TRBD2. The V segment lost 2 bases and the J segment 0 bases; nucleotides outside the gene matches: 4. This CDR3 comprises 16 residues. CDR1 SGHKS and CDR2 YYEKEE come from the germline V gene (reference sequence). Here the CDR3 reads CASSLLAESSYNEQFF. The CDR3 DNA is TGTGCCAGCAGCTTACTAGCGGAAAGCTCCTACAATGAGCAGTTCTTC.

The chain employs TRBV29-1 and TRBJ2-5; 8 bases line up with TRBD1. Unmatched junction bases numbered 11, after V lost 4 bases and J lost 1 base. The length of the CDR3 is 16 residues. CDR1 and CDR2 from the germline V gene are SQVTM and ANQGSEA. CDR3 nucleotide sequence: TGCAGCGTTGGGGAGAAGACAGGGGCGATCCAAGAGACCCAGTACTTC. Protein: CSVGEKTGAIQETQYF.

The sample holds a few counts of this clone. The gene calls are TRBV7-8 and TRBJ2-1; the match to TRBD1 covers 9 bases. Germline CDR1 SGHVS, CDR2 FQNEAQ. CDR3 length: 17 residues. V shed 5 bases and J 3 bases; nucleotides not matched to a gene: 11. DNA for the CDR3: TGTGCCAGCAGCACGCAACCGACAGGGGGGAACTACAATGAGCAGTTCTTC. Protein sequence: CASSTQPTGGNYNEQFF.

In DNA, the CDR3 is TGCAGCGTTGAACCTGCGGGGGGGCAAGAGACCCAGTACTTC. Translated: CSVEPAGGQETQYF. The chain has TRBV29-1 and TRBJ2-5, with 9 bases identical to TRBD2. The V and J ends lost 2 bases and 2 bases, in that order; junction bases with no gene match: 3. The CDR3 loop spans 14 amino acids. Looked up from germline, CDR1 is SQVTM and CDR2 is ANQGSEA.

The chain uses TRBV9 and TRBJ2-5; 7 bases are a match to TRBD2. The J segment lost 2 bases and the V segment lost 3 bases, leaving 7 bases of the junction unmatched. CDR1 SGDLS and CDR2 YYNGEE come from the germline V gene. The CDR3 spans 15 residues. CDR3 coding DNA: TGTGCCAGCAGCGGGGGAGCGGGGAATCAAGAGACCCAGTACTTC. Its translation is CASSGGAGNQETQYF.

The V call is TRBV28, the J call TRBJ2-7, with D maybe TRBD1 (6 bases). CDR1 is MDHEN and CDR2 is SYDVKM in the germline V gene. V was cut by 6 bases and J by 4 bases, with 25 bases left in between. The CDR3 has 17 residues. CDR3 sequence: CASSPNPQGLGYYEQYV. CDR3 bases: TGTGCCAGCAGCCCCAACCCGCAGGGGCTAGGGTATTACGAGCAGTACGTC.

This clone appeared a few times. Other DNA sequences in this specimen translate into the identical CDR3. The V gene is TRBV7-2, the J gene TRBJ2-3, with TRBD2 as a possible D gene (6 bases). With 2 bases removed from V and 1 base from J, the gap between germline ends came to 10 bases. Germline lookup yields CDR1 SGHTA and CDR2 FQGNSA. CDR3 length equals 15 residues. CDR3 sequence: CASSLRRGGTDTQYF. The CDR3 DNA reads as TGTGCCAGCAGCTTAAGGAGGGGCGGCACAGATACGCAGTATTTT. Variable domain in full (rest from reference TRBV7-2 and TRBJ2-3): GAGVSQSPSNKVTEKGKDVELRCDPISGHTALYWYRQSLGQGLEFLIYFQGNSAPDKSGLPSDRFSAERTGGSVSTLTIQRTQQEDSAVYLCASSLRRGGTDTQYFGPGTRLTVL.

V usage is TRBV29-1 and J usage is TRBJ2-1; 7 bases match TRBD1. Looked up from germline, CDR1 is SQVTM and CDR2 is ANQGSEA. V shed 2 bases, J shed 5 bases, and the junction held 6 bases outside the gene matches. The CDR3 is 14 residues long. CDR3 sequence reads: CSVEIRGLNNEQFF. For the CDR3, the DNA is TGCAGCGTTGAAATTAGGGGGCTGAACAATGAGCAGTTCTTC.

This clone was seen only a few times. The CDR3 DNA follows: TGTGCCAGCAGCTTAGTGAGACAGGGCTACAATGAGCAGTTCTTC. Encoded protein: CASSLVRQGYNEQFF. The V and J genes are TRBV7-2 and TRBJ2-1, with 7 positions matching TRBD1. CDR3 length equals 15 residues. Germline CDR1 and CDR2: SGHTA and FQGNSA. The V segment lost 1 base and the J segment 3 bases; nucleotides outside the gene matches: 3. The entire variable domain, with the rest obtained from reference TRBV7-2 and TRBJ2-1, is as follows: GAGVSQSPSNKVTEKGKDVELRCDPISGHTALYWYRQSLGQGLEFLIYFQGNSAPDKSGLPSDRFSAERTGGSVSTLTIQRTQQEDSAVYLCASSLVRQGYNEQFFGPGTRLTVL.

This chain connects TRBV7-3 to TRBJ1-2, with D hard to call. Germline CDR1 SGHTA, CDR2 FQGTGA. Trimming stripped 3 bases from V and 0 bases from J, with 5 bases between. CDR3 length: 13 amino acids. The CDR3 here is CASSFQPNYGYTF. The CDR3 DNA is TGTGCCAGCAGCTTTCAGCCTAACTATGGCTACACCTTC.

The chain joins TRBV7-2 to TRBJ2-3; a possible D gene is TRBD2 (6 bases). The CDR3 spans 16 residues. V was shortened by 4 bases and J by 9 bases, with 23 bases between the two germline ends. Germline CDR1 SGHTA, CDR2 FQGNSA. The CDR3 sequence: CASSSRRATRGYTQYF. The CDR3 DNA reads as TGTGCCAGCAGCTCCCGTAGAGCAACCCGGGGGTACACGCAGTATTTT.

This clone appeared a few times. This chain connects TRBV4-3 to TRBJ2-7, with D maybe TRBD1 (5 bases). The germline CDR1 and CDR2 sequences are LGHNA and YSLEER. This CDR3 has 14 amino acids. V was trimmed by 3 bases and J by 0 bases, leaving 9 bases between them. CDR3 DNA: TGCGCCAGCAGCCAGCAGGGTAGCTCCTACGAGCAGTACTTC. Translated, it gives CASSQQGSSYEQYF.

CDR3: CASSRTVAKNIQYF. The DNA of the CDR3 is TGTGCCAGCAGCCGGACAGTAGCCAAAAACATTCAGTACTTC. This rearrangement joins TRBV7-9 to TRBJ2-4, with D perhaps TRBD1 (6 bases). This CDR3 contains 14 residues. Per germline, CDR1 SEHNR and CDR2 FQNEAQ (reference sequence). The ends were cut back, 5 bases at V and 0 bases at J, with 8 bases in the middle.

This clone was seen a handful of times. V usage is TRBV4-2 and J usage is TRBJ2-2; possibly TRBD1 or TRBD2 for D (5 bases each). The length of the CDR3 is 16 residues. V was pared by 1 base and J by 1 base, with 10 bases between. The germline V gene has CDR1 LGHNA and CDR2 YNFKEQ. CDR3 protein: CASSQVRGLNTGELFF. The CDR3 nucleotides are TGTGCCAGCAGCCAAGTACGGGGCTTGAACACCGGGGAGCTGTTTTTT.

The chain employs TRBV5-1 and TRBJ2-5; 7 bases fit TRBD1. Germline CDR1 and CDR2: SGHRS and YFSETQ. J was trimmed by 1 base and V by 6 bases; bases with no gene match: 9. The CDR3 consists of 15 residues. CDR3 loop: CASTQSTGIQETQYF. The CDR3 region has the DNA TGCGCCAGCACCCAATCGACAGGGATCCAAGAGACCCAGTACTTC.

V usage is TRBV7-2 and J usage is TRBJ2-1; 8 bases align to TRBD1. The ends lost 10 bases at V and 5 bases at J; junction bases unmatched: 10. Germline CDR1 is SGHTA and CDR2 is FQGNSA. The CDR3 length is 14 residues. The CDR3 DNA sequence: TGTGCCACTTCGGGACAGGTTAACCACAATGAGCAGTTCTTC. This codes for CATSGQVNHNEQFF.

The chain carries TRBV7-6 and TRBJ1-1; the match to TRBD1 covers 8 bases. The CDR3 runs 14 residues. In germline, CDR1 is SGHVS, CDR2 FNYEAQ. The junction had 3 bases not matched to a gene; V was cut back by 2 bases and J by 4 bases. This CDR3 is CASSLRTGLTEAFF. Written as DNA, the CDR3 is TGTGCCAGCAGCTTAAGGACAGGGCTCACTGAAGCTTTCTTT.

The chain links TRBV7-2 to TRBJ2-7; tentatively, D is TRBD1 (6 bases). The CDR3 has 13 residues. Between the trimmed V and J ends, which lost 4 bases and 4 bases, there was a span of 11 bases. In germline, CDR1 is SGHTA, CDR2 FQGNSA. CDR3 region: CASSSVTGYEQYF. CDR3 nucleotide sequence: TGTGCCAGCAGCTCGGTTACAGGGTACGAGCAGTACTTC.

In its sample, this clone was seen a few times. V and J are TRBV4-1 and TRBJ2-3; 10 nucleotides agree with TRBD2. The trim removed 1 base at V and 3 bases at J, leaving 4 bases unmatched. Germline loops: CDR1 MGHRA, CDR2 YSYEKL. The CDR3 extends over 16 amino acids. The CDR3 sequence is CASSQGTSGGTDTQYF. The DNA for the CDR3 is TGCGCCAGCAGCCAAGGGACTAGCGGAGGTACAGATACGCAGTATTTT.

This chain uses TRBV7-2 with TRBJ2-2; 8 bases are shared with TRBD1. Germline trimming cut 4 bases from V and 6 bases from J; bases unmatched to any gene: 7. CDR3 length: 15 amino acids. Germline V gene data show CDR1 as SGHTA and CDR2 as FQGNSA. As DNA, the CDR3 is TGTGCCAGCAGCTACGCAGACAGGGGCGCCGGGGAGCTGTTTTTT. Its translation: CASSYADRGAGELFF.

This CDR3 is CASSFAGVPRETQYF. Here the CDR3 DNA reads TGCGCCAGCAGCTTTGCGGGAGTACCCAGAGAGACCCAGTACTTC. The chain combines TRBV5-1 with TRBJ2-5; 7 bases map to TRBD2. This CDR3 contains 15 residues. Trimming removed 2 bases from V and 4 bases from J; junction bases left unmatched: 8. Germline V CDR1 and CDR2: SGHRS, YFSETQ.

This clone was seen a handful of times. This chain uses TRBV5-6 with TRBJ2-5, with D possibly TRBD2 on 6 matching bases. The V and J ends lost 2 bases and 4 bases respectively, with 12 bases between them. Germline V CDR1 and CDR2: SGHDT, YYEEEE. The CDR3 consists of 14 residues. CDR3 sequence reads: CASSLRGWAETQYF. The CDR3 DNA follows: TGTGCCAGCAGCTTACGGGGGTGGGCAGAGACCCAGTACTTC.